A selection of T cell receptor beta chains follows, all from one sample in a study of post-analysis software for immune sequencing data. TCRdb reanalysed the PCR reads using MiXCR and keeps one entry per CDR3 protein. The sample records around 150,000 distinct CDR3 sequences, 30% to 45% being singletons. The sequenced sample was blood, obtained after autologous hematopoietic stem cell transplantation. The receptors derive from a girl aged 5 to 17 with multiple sclerosis. The CDR3 runs from the conserved cysteine through the conserved F or W. A D gene is named only where the DNA matches it firmly. Size is stated for part of the rows, as once, few or many counts, or as a class when the clone is expanded.

>TRBD1|TRBV7-9|TRBJ1-6|.
TGTGCCAGCAGCGCAACCGGGACAGAATATAATTCACCCCTCCACTTT
CASSATGTEYNSPLHF
>.|TRBV7-2|TRBJ2-1|.
TGTGCCAGCAGCCCGAGGGTCGCTGAGCAGTTCTTC
CASSPRVAEQFF
>TRBD1|TRBV2|TRBJ1-2|.
TGTGCCAGCAGCCCCGGGACAGGGACCGACAATGGCTACACCTTC
CASSPGTGTDNGYTF
>.|TRBV12-3/TRBV12-4|TRBJ2-1|few
TGTGCCAGCAGTCGCACAGGGTCAGGCTCCTACAATGAGCAGTTCTTC
CASSRTGSGSYNEQFF
>.|TRBV11-2|TRBJ2-4|few
TGTGCCAGCAGCTCCTGGGGGCCGCCATTTCAGTACTTC
CASSSWGPPFQYF
>TRBD2|TRBV20-1|TRBJ2-7|many
TGCAGTGCTAGAGTTGTAGCGGGAGTGTCCTACGAGCAGTACTTC
CSARVVAGVSYEQYF
>.|TRBV3-1|TRBJ2-4|once
TGTGCCAGCAGCGGCGGGGAGAACATTCAGTACTTC
CASSGGENIQYF
>.|TRBV7-8|TRBJ2-5|.
TGTGCCAGCAGCCATCTCGACAGGCGCGGAGAGACCCAGTACTTC
CASSHLDRRGETQYF
>.|TRBV10-3|TRBJ2-4|once
TGTGCCATCAGTGAGCAGGGAGCCATTCAGTACTTC
CAISEQGAIQYF
>TRBD2|TRBV27|TRBJ2-1|few
TGTGCCAGCAGTATAGGACTAGCGGGGGCCTGGCATGAGCAGTTCTTC
CASSIGLAGAWHEQFF
>.|TRBV3-1|TRBJ2-1|few
TGTGCCAGCAGCCAAGAGGCCACAGGGACCCAGCAGTTCTTC
CASSQEATGTQQFF
>.|TRBV20-1|TRBJ2-3|many
TGCAGTGCCCGGGGACCCAACACAGATACGCAGTATTTT
CSARGPNTDTQYF
>.|TRBV12-3/TRBV12-4|TRBJ1-1|.
TGTGCCAGCAGTTTAGCCGAGAACACTGAAGCTTTCTTT
CASSLAENTEAFF
>.|TRBV3-1|TRBJ2-7|few
TGTGCCAGCAGCCAGGGCTACGGTTCCTACGAGCAGTACTTC
CASSQGYGSYEQYF
>TRBD2|TRBV15|TRBJ2-7|.
TGTGCCACCCGAGCTAGCGGAGCGCACTACGAGCAGTACTTC
CATRASGAHYEQYF
>.|TRBV7-9|TRBJ1-1|few
TGTGCCAGCAGCTTCCACTCCGGGACCCACACTGAAGCTTTCTTT
CASSFHSGTHTEAFF
>.|TRBV21-1|TRBJ2-7|.
TGTGCCAGCAGCAAAGGCCGAGAGACTAGCGGACGATACGAGCAGTACTTC
CASSKGRETSGRYEQYF
>.|TRBV20-1|TRBJ1-1|few
TGCAGTGCTAGAGATCTGACGAGCAACACTGAAGCTTTCTTT
CSARDLTSNTEAFF
>.|TRBV5-1|TRBJ2-5|.
TGCGCCAGCAGCTTCGGGACACCCCAAGAGACCCAGTACTTC
CASSFGTPQETQYF
>.|TRBV20-1|TRBJ2-7|.
TGCAGTGCAGCGGGTTTTAGTTCCTACGAGCAGTACTTC
CSAAGFSSYEQYF
>TRBD1|TRBV5-1|TRBJ1-2|.
TGCGCCAGCAGCTTGGGACAGGGAAATGGCTACACCTTC
CASSLGQGNGYTF
>TRBD1|TRBV20-1|TRBJ2-3|few
TGCAGTGCCTCGACAGGGGAAGACACAGATACGCAGTATTTT
CSASTGEDTDTQYF
>TRBD1|TRBV14|TRBJ2-4|.
TGTGCCAGCAGCCAAGTAGTAGGACAGGGAGTATCACCCCCCCACTTC
CASSQVVGQGVSPPHF
>.|TRBV20-1|TRBJ2-1|.
TGCAGTGCTACAAGAAGAGGACCCTGGGGGGAGCAGTTCTTC
CSATRRGPWGEQFF
>TRBD2|TRBV6-6|TRBJ2-7|few
TGTGCCAGCAGTTACTCGATTACTAGCGGGAGGCTCTACGAGCAGTACTTC
CASSYSITSGRLYEQYF
>TRBD1|TRBV7-2|TRBJ1-2|.
TGTGCCAGCAGCGGCTGGACAGGAGATACGGCCAACTATGGCTACACCTTC
CASSGWTGDTANYGYTF
>.|TRBV29-1|TRBJ2-7|.
TGCAGCGTTCGGCAGGGTTACAATGAGCAGTACTTC
CSVRQGYNEQYF
>TRBD1|TRBV5-1|TRBJ2-5|.
TGCGCCAGCACCTCCACAGGGGGTAGTGTACGGGAGACCCAGTACTTC
CASTSTGGSVRETQYF
>.|TRBV20-1|TRBJ2-3|few
TGCAGTGCTAGCAAAGGGATTCCCGGAGATACGCAGTATTTT
CSASKGIPGDTQYF